This entry lists 9 T cell receptor beta chains sequenced from one sample in a study of spatial heterogeneity in lung cancer. TCRdb redid the calling of the 5' RACE reads with MiXCR, one entry per CDR3 protein. The data contain over 13,000 distinct CDR3 sequences, 3.6% of them singletons. Documented time point: sample taken at primary tumor resection. The sample was normal lung tissue next to the tumor, taken at surgery. Receptor source: a male donor with early-stage non-small cell lung cancer.

By share, this clonotype counts as medium-sized. This beta chain appears as a stray read in a library generated for alpha chains; its size is not informative. This rearrangement joins TRBV28 to TRBJ2-1; no clear D gene. Between the trimmed V and J ends, which lost 4 bases and 0 bases, there was a span of 10 bases. This CDR3 has 15 amino acids. From germline, CDR1 is MDHEN and CDR2 SYDVKM. Written as DNA, the CDR3 is TGTGCCAGCAGTTGGGAATCGAGCTCCTACAATGAGCAGTTCTTC. Translated: CASSWESSSYNEQFF. Looking up the rest from reference TRBV28 and TRBJ2-1 gives the full variable domain: DVKVTQSSRYLVKRTGEKVFLECVQDMDHENMFWYRQDPGLGLRLIYFSYDVKMKEKGDIPEGYSVSREKKERFSLILESASTNQTSMYLCASSWESSSYNEQFFGPGTRLTVL.

This clonotype was seen at least ten times. A library prepared for alpha chains yielded this beta chain as an off-target read; its size is of little meaning. The chain joins TRBV2 to TRBJ2-2; 8 bases are a match to TRBD1. V lost 6 bases to trimming and J lost 4 bases; unmatched junction nucleotides: 4. Per the germline V gene, CDR1 is SNHLY and CDR2 is FYNNEI. This CDR3 has 14 amino acids. The CDR3 DNA is TGTGCCAGCAGGAGACAGGGGACCACCGGGGAGCTGTTTTTT. Translating it yields CASRRQGTTGELFF. The full variable domain, with the rest looked up from reference TRBV2 and TRBJ2-2, is EPEVTQTPSHQVTQMGQEVILRCVPISNHLYFYWYRQILGQKVEFLVSFYNNEISEKSEIFDDQFSVERPDGSNFTLKIRSTKLEDSAMYFCASRRQGTTGELFFGEGSRLTVL.

Many counts were recorded for this clonotype. This beta chain is a stray sequence in a library constructed for alpha chains; its clone size is not meaningful. V usage is TRBV5-1 and J usage is TRBJ2-5; weak D call: TRBD2 (5 bases). CDR3 length: 15 residues. Germline values: CDR1 SGHRS, CDR2 YFSETQ. V lost 0 bases, J lost 5 bases, and 14 bases lay in between. In DNA form, the CDR3 reads TGCGCCAGCAGCTTGGTGGGAGCGGAGGTGGAGACCCAGTACTTC. Translating gives CASSLVGAEVETQYF.

This clonotype was recorded at least ten times. This beta chain was picked up by a library intended for alpha chains and is off target, so its count carries little meaning. The chain carries TRBV27 and TRBJ1-1; maybe TRBD1 (6 bases). The germline V gene has CDR1 MNHEY and CDR2 SMNVEV (reference sequence). Trimming pared 3 bases from V and 0 bases from J, leaving 14 bases between. There are 16 residues in the CDR3. The CDR3 protein is CASSFYFRGVNTEAFF. DNA for the CDR3: TGTGCCAGCAGTTTCTATTTCAGGGGAGTGAACACTGAAGCTTTCTTT.

For this clonotype: For a library built for alpha chains, this beta chain is a stray read; little rests on its size. The chain has TRBV10-2 and TRBJ2-3; D gene unclear. Deletions cut 10 bases from V and 0 bases from J, with 17 bases between. Germline V gene sequence: CDR1 WSHSY, CDR2 SAAADI. This CDR3 comprises 15 residues. CDR3 sequence (DNA): TGCGCCACCAGGCTGGAAGCCTCCAGCACAGATACGCAGTATTTT. This codes for CATRLEASSTDTQYF.

The table lists this clonotype with many counts. As an off-target read in a library built for alpha chains, this beta chain has a frequency of little significance. This sequence joins TRBV6-2 or TRBV6-3 and TRBJ1-5; TRBD1 agrees at 8 bases. The CDR3 is made up of 16 amino acids. Germline assignment: CDR1 MNHEY and CDR2 SVGEGT. The trim removed 6 bases at V and 5 bases at J, leaving 12 bases unmatched. The CDR3 nucleotides are TGTGCCAGCAGAAATGACCGGGACAGGAACCATCAGCCCCAGCATTTT. Its protein product is CASRNDRDRNHQPQHF.

This clonotype was counted many times. Since the library was made to target alpha chains, this beta chain is a stray read and its abundance is not meaningful. The chain is built from TRBV6-5 and TRBJ2-2; 7 positions match TRBD1. Germline lookup yields CDR1 MNHEY and CDR2 SVGAGI. V gave up 6 bases and J gave up 5 bases; unmatched junction bases: 6. This CDR3 is 14 amino acids long. CDR3 loop: CASRRQGVTGELFF. DNA for the CDR3: TGTGCCAGCAGGAGACAGGGCGTTACCGGGGAGCTGTTTTTT.

Turning to this clonotype: In a library made to pick up alpha chains, this beta chain is a stray read with a size that means little. The chain uses TRBV18 and TRBJ1-3, with D uncertain. The CDR3 length is 15 residues. The V gene lost 8 bases and the J gene lost 1 base, with 15 bases spanning the gap. The germline gives CDR1 KGHSH, CDR2 LQKENI. The CDR3 here is CASESPLNSGNTIYF. The CDR3 bases are TGTGCCAGCGAAAGTCCGCTCAATTCTGGAAACACCATATATTTT.

The table lists this clonotype with many counts. This beta chain is off target for a library built for alpha chains, so its abundance means little. The chain carries TRBV7-2 and TRBJ2-5; D is possibly TRBD1 (6 bases). The V end was cut by 1 base, the J end by 3 bases, with 12 bases between. The CDR3 is 15 residues long. Germline assignment: CDR1 SGHTA and CDR2 FQGNSA. The CDR3 sequence: CASSLVGDTKETQYF. In DNA form, the CDR3 reads TGTGCCAGCAGCTTAGTAGGGGACACCAAAGAGACCCAGTACTTC.